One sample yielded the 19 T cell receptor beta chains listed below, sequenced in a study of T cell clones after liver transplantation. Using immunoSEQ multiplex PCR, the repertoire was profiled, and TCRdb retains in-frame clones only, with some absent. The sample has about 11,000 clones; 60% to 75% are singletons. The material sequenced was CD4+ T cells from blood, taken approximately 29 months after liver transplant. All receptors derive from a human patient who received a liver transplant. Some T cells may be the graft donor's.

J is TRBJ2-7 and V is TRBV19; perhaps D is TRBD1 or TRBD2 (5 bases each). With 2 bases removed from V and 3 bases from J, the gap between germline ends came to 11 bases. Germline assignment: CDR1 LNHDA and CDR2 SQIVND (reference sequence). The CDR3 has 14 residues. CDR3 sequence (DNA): TGTGCCAGTAGTATAACCGGGACCCACTACGAGCAGTACTTC. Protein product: CASSITGTHYEQYF. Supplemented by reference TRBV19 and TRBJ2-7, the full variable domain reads DGGITQSPKYLFRKEGQNVTLSCEQNLNHDAMYWYRQDPGQGLRLIYYSQIVNDFQKGDIAEGYSVSREKKESFPLTVTSAQKNPTAFYLCASSITGTHYEQYFGPGTRLTVT.

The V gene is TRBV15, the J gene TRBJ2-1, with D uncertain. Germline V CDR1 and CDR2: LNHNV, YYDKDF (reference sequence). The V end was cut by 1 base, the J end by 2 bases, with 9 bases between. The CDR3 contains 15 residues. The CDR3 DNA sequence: TGTGCCACCAGCAGAGCCCCAGAGCCCTACAATGAGCAGTTCTTC. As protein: CATSRAPEPYNEQFF.

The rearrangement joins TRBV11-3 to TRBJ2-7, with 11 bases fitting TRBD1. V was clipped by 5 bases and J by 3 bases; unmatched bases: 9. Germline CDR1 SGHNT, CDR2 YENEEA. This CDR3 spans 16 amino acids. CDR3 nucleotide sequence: TGTGCCAGCAGCATTCGAGGGACAGGGGGTTACTACGAGCAGTACGTC. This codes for CASSIRGTGGYYEQYV.

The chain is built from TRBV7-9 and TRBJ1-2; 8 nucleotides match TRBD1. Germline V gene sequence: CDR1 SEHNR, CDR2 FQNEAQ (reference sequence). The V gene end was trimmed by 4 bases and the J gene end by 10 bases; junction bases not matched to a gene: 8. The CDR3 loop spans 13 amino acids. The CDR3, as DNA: TGTGCCAGCAGCTCTGGGACAGGTTCGGACTACACCTTC. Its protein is CASSSGTGSDYTF.

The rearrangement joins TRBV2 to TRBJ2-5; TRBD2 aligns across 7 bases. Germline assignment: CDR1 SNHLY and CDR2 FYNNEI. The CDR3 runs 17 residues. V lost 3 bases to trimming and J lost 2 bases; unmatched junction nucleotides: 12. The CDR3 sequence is CASSEGEAGPFQETQYF. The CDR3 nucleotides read TGTGCCAGCAGTGAGGGGGAAGCGGGGCCATTTCAAGAGACCCAGTACTTC.

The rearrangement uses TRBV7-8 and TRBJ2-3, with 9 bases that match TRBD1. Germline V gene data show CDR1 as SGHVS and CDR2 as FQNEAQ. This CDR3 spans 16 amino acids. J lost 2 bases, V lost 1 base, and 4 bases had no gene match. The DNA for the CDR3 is TGTGCCAGCAGCTTAGTGCGGGACAGGGACACAGATACGCAGTATTTT. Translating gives CASSLVRDRDTDTQYF.

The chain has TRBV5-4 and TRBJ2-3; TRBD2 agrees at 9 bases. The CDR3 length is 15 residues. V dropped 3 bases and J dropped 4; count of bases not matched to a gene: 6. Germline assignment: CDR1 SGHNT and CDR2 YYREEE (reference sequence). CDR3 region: CASSYTAGGADTQYF. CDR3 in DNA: TGTGCCAGCAGCTACACAGCGGGGGGAGCAGATACGCAGTATTTT.

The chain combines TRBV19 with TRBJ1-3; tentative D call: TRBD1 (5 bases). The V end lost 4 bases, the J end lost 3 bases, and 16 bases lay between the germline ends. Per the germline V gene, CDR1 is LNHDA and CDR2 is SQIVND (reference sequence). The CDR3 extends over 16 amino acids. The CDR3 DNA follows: TGTGCCAGTAGTACGGGGGAGCGGGCATTTGGAAACACCATATATTTT. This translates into CASSTGERAFGNTIYF.

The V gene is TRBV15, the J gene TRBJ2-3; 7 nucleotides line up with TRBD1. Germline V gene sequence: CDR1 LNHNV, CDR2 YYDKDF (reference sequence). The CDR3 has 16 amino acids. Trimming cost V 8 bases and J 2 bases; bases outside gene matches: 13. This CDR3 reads CATQPGTESVTDTQYF. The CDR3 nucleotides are TGTGCCACCCAGCCCGGGACAGAATCCGTCACAGATACGCAGTATTTT. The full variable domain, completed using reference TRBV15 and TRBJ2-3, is DAMVIQNPRYQVTQFGKPVTLSCSQTLNHNVMYWYQQKSSQAPKLLFHYYDKDFNNEADTPDNFQSRRPNTSFCFLDIRSPGLGDTAMYLCATQPGTESVTDTQYFGPGTRLTVL.

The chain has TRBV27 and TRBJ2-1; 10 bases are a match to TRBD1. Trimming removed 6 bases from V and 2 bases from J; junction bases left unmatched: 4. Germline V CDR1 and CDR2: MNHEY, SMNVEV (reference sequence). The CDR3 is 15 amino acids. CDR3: CASSPGTGAYNEQFF. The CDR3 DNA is TGTGCCAGCAGCCCCGGGACAGGGGCCTACAATGAGCAGTTCTTC.

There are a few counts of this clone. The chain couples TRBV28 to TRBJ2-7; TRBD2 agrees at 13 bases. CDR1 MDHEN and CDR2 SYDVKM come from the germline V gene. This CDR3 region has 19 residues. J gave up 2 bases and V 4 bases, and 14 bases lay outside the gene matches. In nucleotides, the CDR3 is TGTGCCAGCAGTTCAACAGGACTAGCGGGGGCGCCCACAACCTACGAGCAGTACTTC. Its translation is CASSSTGLAGAPTTYEQYF. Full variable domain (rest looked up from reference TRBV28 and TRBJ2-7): DVKVTQSSRYLVKRTGEKVFLECVQDMDHENMFWYRQDPGLGLRLIYFSYDVKMKEKGDIPEGYSVSREKKERFSLILESASTNQTSMYLCASSSTGLAGAPTTYEQYFGPGTRLTVT.

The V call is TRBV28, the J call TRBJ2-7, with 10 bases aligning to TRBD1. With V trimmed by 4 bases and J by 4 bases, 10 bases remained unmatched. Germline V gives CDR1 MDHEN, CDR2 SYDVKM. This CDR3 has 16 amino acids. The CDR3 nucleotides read TGTGCCAGCAGTTCTTTAGGACAGGGGGTTAGGTACGAGCAGTACTTC. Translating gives CASSSLGQGVRYEQYF.

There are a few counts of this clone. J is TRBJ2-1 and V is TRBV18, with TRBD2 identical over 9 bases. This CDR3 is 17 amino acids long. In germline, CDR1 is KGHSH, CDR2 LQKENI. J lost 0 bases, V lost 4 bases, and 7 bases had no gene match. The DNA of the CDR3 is TGTGCCAGCTCACGCATGACTAGCGGACACTCCTACAATGAGCAGTTCTTC. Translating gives CASSRMTSGHSYNEQFF.

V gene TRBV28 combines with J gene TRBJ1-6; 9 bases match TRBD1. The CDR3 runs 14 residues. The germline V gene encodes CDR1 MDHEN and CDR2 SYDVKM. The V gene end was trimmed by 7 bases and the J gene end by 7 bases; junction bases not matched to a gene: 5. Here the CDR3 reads CASTLGTGNSPLHF. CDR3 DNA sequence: TGTGCCAGCACCCTCGGGACAGGGAATTCACCCCTCCACTTT.

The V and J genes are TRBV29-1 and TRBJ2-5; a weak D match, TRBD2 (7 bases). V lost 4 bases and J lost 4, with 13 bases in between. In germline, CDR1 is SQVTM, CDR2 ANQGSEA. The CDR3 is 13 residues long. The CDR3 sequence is CSVGSGGAETQYF. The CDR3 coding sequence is TGCAGCGTTGGGTCGGGGGGCGCAGAGACCCAGTACTTC.

DNA of the CDR3: TGTGCCAGCAGCCCCTTTAGGGCTGGCCAAGAGACCCAGTACTTC. Its protein is CASSPFRAGQETQYF. The V gene is TRBV28, the J gene TRBJ2-5; D unclear. Trimming cost V 6 bases and J 1 base, with 15 bases left between them. The germline CDR1 and CDR2 sequences are MDHEN and SYDVKM. This CDR3 contains 15 residues.

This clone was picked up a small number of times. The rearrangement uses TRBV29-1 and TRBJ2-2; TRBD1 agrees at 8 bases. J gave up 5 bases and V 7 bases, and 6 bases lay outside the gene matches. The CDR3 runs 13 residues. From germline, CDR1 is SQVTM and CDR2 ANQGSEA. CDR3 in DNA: TGCAGCGCCCAGGGGGCCTTGACCGGGGAGCTGTTTTTT. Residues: CSAQGALTGELFF.

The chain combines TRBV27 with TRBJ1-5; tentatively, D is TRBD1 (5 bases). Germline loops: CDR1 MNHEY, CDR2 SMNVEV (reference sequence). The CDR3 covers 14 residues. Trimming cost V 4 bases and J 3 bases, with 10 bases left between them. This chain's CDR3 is CASSYAGNNQPQHF. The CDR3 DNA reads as TGTGCCAGCAGTTACGCAGGGAACAATCAGCCCCAGCATTTT.

As DNA, the CDR3 is TGTGCCAGCAGCGTTAGGGCCAGAGATACGCAGTATTTT. This gives the protein CASSVRARDTQYF. This sequence joins TRBV5-5 and TRBJ2-3; the D is unclear. Per the germline V gene, CDR1 is SGHKS and CDR2 is YYEKEE (reference sequence). The CDR3 contains 13 residues. V lost 4 bases to trimming and J lost 5 bases, with 11 bases between them.